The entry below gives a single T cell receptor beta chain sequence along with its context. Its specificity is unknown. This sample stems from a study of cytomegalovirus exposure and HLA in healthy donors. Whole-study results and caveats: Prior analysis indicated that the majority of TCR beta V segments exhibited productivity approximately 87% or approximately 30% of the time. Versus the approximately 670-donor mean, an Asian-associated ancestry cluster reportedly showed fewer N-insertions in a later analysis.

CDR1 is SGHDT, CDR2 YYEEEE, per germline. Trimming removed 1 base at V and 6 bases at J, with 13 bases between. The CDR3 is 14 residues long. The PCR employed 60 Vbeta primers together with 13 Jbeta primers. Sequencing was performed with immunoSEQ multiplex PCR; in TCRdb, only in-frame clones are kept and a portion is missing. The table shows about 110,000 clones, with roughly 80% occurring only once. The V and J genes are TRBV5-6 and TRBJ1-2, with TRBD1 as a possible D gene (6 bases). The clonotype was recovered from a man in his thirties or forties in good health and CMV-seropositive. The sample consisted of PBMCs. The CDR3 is CASSLWQGKNGYTF. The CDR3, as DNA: TGTGCCAGCAGCTTGTGGCAGGGGAAGAATGGCTACACCTTC.